What follows are 17 T cell receptor beta chains derived from one specimen sequenced in a study of T cells after yellow fever vaccination. TCRdb independently ran MiXCR on the 5' RACE reads; one entry per CDR3 protein. The data contain about 310,000 distinct CDR3 sequences, around 4% of them seen just once; the ten biggest clones take up 20% to 30%. This sample comprised PBMCs, obtained on the day of the yellow fever booster vaccination. These receptors all stem from a young man who received the YFV17D yellow fever vaccine.

This clonotype was seen a few times. This chain links TRBV5-1 with TRBJ1-1; TRBD1 aligns across 7 bases. CDR3 length: 15 amino acids. With 0 bases clipped from V and 4 bases from J, the junction kept 6 bases outside the gene matches. CDR1 is SGHRS, CDR2 YFSETQ, per germline. CDR3 sequence reads: CASSLGRQGGTEAFF. In nucleotides, the CDR3 is TGCGCCAGCAGCTTGGGGCGACAGGGTGGCACTGAAGCTTTCTTT.

At least ten counts were recorded for this clonotype. This chain links TRBV6-5 with TRBJ2-5; D perhaps matches TRBD1 (5 bases). The CDR3 loop spans 17 amino acids. Germline CDR1 reads MNHEY; CDR2 reads SVGAGI. Between the trimmed V and J ends, which lost 2 bases and 4 bases, there was a span of 20 bases. Written as DNA, the CDR3 is TGTGCCAGCAGTTACGCACCCAGGGTCCCCCGAGTAGAGACCCAGTACTTC. Translation: CASSYAPRVPRVETQYF.

This clonotype was recorded a few times. The chain carries TRBV19 and TRBJ2-6; no reliable D call. Germline V gives CDR1 LNHDA, CDR2 SQIVND (reference sequence). The CDR3 runs 18 residues. The V end was cut by 3 bases, the J end by 0 bases, with 15 bases between. CDR3 sequence reads: CASSILPGKSSGANVLTF. The CDR3, as DNA: TGTGCCAGTAGTATCCTACCGGGCAAGAGCTCTGGGGCCAACGTCCTGACTTTC.

J is TRBJ2-1 and V is TRBV7-2; D perhaps matches TRBD2 (5 bases). The CDR3 contains 14 residues. Trimming took off 8 bases at V and 4 bases at J, with 15 bases between the two ends. The germline gives CDR1 SGHTA, CDR2 FQGNSA. CDR3 sequence (DNA): TGTGCCAGCGAGACACGACTACCTTACAATGAGCAGTTCTTC. Protein product: CASETRLPYNEQFF. Looking up the rest from reference TRBV7-2 and TRBJ2-1 gives the full variable domain: GAGVSQSPSNKVTEKGKDVELRCDPISGHTALYWYRQSLGQGLEFLIYFQGNSAPDKSGLPSDRFSAERTGGSVSTLTIQRTQQEDSAVYLCASETRLPYNEQFFGPGTRLTVL.

This clonotype was counted many times. The rearrangement links TRBV5-1 to TRBJ1-6; 9 bases map to TRBD1. The germline V gene has CDR1 SGHRS and CDR2 YFSETQ. The V segment lost 2 bases and the J segment 7 bases; nucleotides outside the gene matches: 7. The CDR3 extends over 16 amino acids. Here the CDR3 DNA reads TGCGCCAGCAGCTTATCCCCACAGGGGGCGAATTCACCCCTCCACTTT. It yields the protein CASSLSPQGANSPLHF.

The sample holds many counts of this clonotype. The CDR3 loop reads CASSPWDSLYEQYF. The CDR3 DNA sequence: TGTGCCAGCAGCCCCTGGGACAGCCTTTACGAGCAGTACTTC. This chain connects TRBV7-9 to TRBJ2-7, with 7 bases that match TRBD1. Germline V gene data show CDR1 as SEHNR and CDR2 as FQNEAQ (reference sequence). V gave up 5 bases and J gave up 4 bases; unmatched junction bases: 8. The CDR3 is 14 amino acids.

This clonotype was observed a handful of times. The chain recombines TRBV10-3 with TRBJ1-6, with TRBD1 matching over 8 bases. J lost 7 bases, V lost 4 bases, and 6 bases had no gene match. Germline-derived CDR1 and CDR2 are ENHRY and SYGVKD. CDR3 length: 15 amino acids. The CDR3 nucleotides are TGTGCCATCAGTGGGACAGGGTGGACGAATTCACCCCTCCACTTT. It encodes CAISGTGWTNSPLHF.

The CDR3 spells CASSPRSLAGGRTDTQYF. Here the CDR3 DNA reads TGTGCCAGCAGCCCAAGGAGTCTAGCGGGGGGCCGAACAGATACGCAGTATTTT. The chain recombines TRBV7-9 with TRBJ2-3, with 11 positions matching TRBD2. The V segment lost 5 bases and the J segment 3 bases; nucleotides outside the gene matches: 13. The CDR3 runs to 18 residues. Germline V CDR1 and CDR2: SEHNR, FQNEAQ (reference sequence).

The rearrangement uses TRBV12-5 and TRBJ2-3, with TRBD2 as a possible D gene (6 bases). Germline loops: CDR1 LGHNT, CDR2 FRNRAP. The CDR3 extends over 17 amino acids. V lost 0 bases, J lost 2 bases, and 15 bases lay in between. Here the CDR3 DNA reads TGTGCTAGTGGTTTGGTAAAAGGGGACTCCTTCACAGATACGCAGTATTTT. Protein: CASGLVKGDSFTDTQYF.

This clonotype was observed a handful of times. The chain uses TRBV12-3 or TRBV12-4 and TRBJ2-1; D might be TRBD1 (5 bases). Deletions cut 7 bases from V and 4 bases from J, with 23 bases between. The CDR3 consists of 17 residues. This CDR3 is CASTLRTMQGAYNEQFF. CDR3 sequence (DNA): TGTGCCAGCACCCTAAGGACAATGCAGGGCGCATACAATGAGCAGTTCTTC.

The V gene is TRBV5-1, the J gene TRBJ2-2; D possibly corresponds to TRBD1 (6 bases). The germline V and J ends were trimmed by 0 bases and 6 bases, with 15 bases remaining between them. Germline loops: CDR1 SGHRS, CDR2 YFSETQ. The CDR3 sequence is 16 residues long. CDR3 sequence: CASSLDPSTGSGELFF. As DNA, the CDR3 is TGCGCCAGCAGCTTGGACCCCTCTACAGGGTCCGGGGAGCTGTTTTTT.

The chain is built from TRBV5-1 and TRBJ1-1; TRBD1 might be the D (5 bases). V was cut by 2 bases and J by 1 base, with 15 bases left in between. CDR1 and CDR2 from the germline V gene are SGHRS and YFSETQ. The CDR3 is 16 residues long. CDR3 residues: CASSFNLEGTNTEAFF. In DNA form, the CDR3 reads TGCGCCAGCAGCTTTAATCTCGAGGGGACGAACACTGAAGCTTTCTTT.

The CDR3 region is CSARAAGGPTHTF. CDR3 nucleotides: TGCAGTGCTAGAGCAGCGGGGGGCCCCACGCACACCTTC. The J gene is TRBJ1-2, the V gene TRBV20-1; weak D call: TRBD1 (6 bases). The CDR3 totals 13 residues. The V gene lost 1 base and the J gene lost 12 bases, with 18 bases spanning the gap. Per the germline V gene, CDR1 is DFQATT and CDR2 is SNEGSKA (reference sequence).

This clonotype was recorded a few times. The rearrangement links TRBV27 to TRBJ2-3; weak D call: TRBD1 (6 bases). CDR3 length equals 15 residues. The V gene's germline CDR1 is MNHEY and CDR2 SMNVEV (reference sequence). Trimming pared 5 bases from V and 2 bases from J, leaving 14 bases between. CDR3 sequence reads: CASSPWTELTDTQYF. CDR3 bases: TGTGCCAGCAGTCCTTGGACAGAACTCACAGATACGCAGTATTTT.

V gene TRBV29-1 combines with J gene TRBJ2-6; no firm D call. The germline V and J ends were trimmed by 7 bases and 7 bases, with 11 bases remaining between them. Germline V CDR1 and CDR2: SQVTM, ANQGSEA. The CDR3 spans 12 residues. The CDR3 protein is CSALDEANVLTF. As DNA, the CDR3 is TGCAGCGCCCTAGATGAAGCCAACGTCCTGACTTTC.

This clonotype appeared many times. The rearrangement joins TRBV19 to TRBJ2-5; D is uncertain. V shed 6 bases and J shed 3 bases, with 11 bases lying between them. The germline V gene has CDR1 LNHDA and CDR2 SQIVND (reference sequence). This CDR3 spans 13 amino acids. CDR3 DNA sequence: TGTGCCAGTAGGTTCAACAAGGAAGAGACCCAGTACTTC. It specifies CASRFNKEETQYF.

This clonotype was observed many times. V gene TRBV5-4 combines with J gene TRBJ2-1, with TRBD2 matching over 11 bases. The length of the CDR3 is 16 residues. After removal of 4 bases from V and 5 bases from J, the junction contained 8 bases not matched to a gene. The germline gives CDR1 SGHNT, CDR2 YYREEE (reference sequence). The CDR3, as DNA: TGTGCCAGCAGCACCCCGACTAGCGGGGAAGACAATGAGCAGTTCTTC. Protein sequence: CASSTPTSGEDNEQFF.